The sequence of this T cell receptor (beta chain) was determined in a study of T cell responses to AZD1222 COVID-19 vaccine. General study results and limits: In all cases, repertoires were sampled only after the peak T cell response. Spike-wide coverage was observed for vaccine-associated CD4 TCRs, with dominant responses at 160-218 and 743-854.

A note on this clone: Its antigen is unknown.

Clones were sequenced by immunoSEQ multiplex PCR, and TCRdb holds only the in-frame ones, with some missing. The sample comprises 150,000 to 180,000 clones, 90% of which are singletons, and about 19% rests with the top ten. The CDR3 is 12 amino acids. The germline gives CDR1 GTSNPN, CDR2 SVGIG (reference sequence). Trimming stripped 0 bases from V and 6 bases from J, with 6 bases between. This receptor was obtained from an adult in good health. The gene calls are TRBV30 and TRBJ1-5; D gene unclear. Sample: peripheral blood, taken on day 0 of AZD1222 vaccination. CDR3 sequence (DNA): TGTGCCTGGAGTGTTCGGGGTCAGCCCCAGCATTTT. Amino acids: CAWSVRGQPQHF.